This T cell receptor (beta chain) was sequenced for a study of shared T cell receptors in the human thymus. The V and J ends lost 0 bases and 5 bases respectively, with 11 bases between them. CDR1 is SNHLY, CDR2 FYNNEI, per germline. The CDR3 is 16 residues long. TCRdb's table, derived via immunoSEQ multiplex PCR, lists solely in-frame clones and lacks some. The sample has more than 550,000 clones, approximately 85% seen once. The same data also went into a second study, on human thymus T cells. This second study says: Thymus specimens were resections from corrective heart surgery. Biased V and J segment usage appeared in thymus and peripheral blood.

This TCR was recovered from a girl under two years old with a congenital heart defect. Sequencing was performed on thymocytes. This chain joins TRBV2 and TRBJ1-6; D remains unclear. The CDR3 DNA is TGTGCCAGCAGTGAAGCGCAGAGACATAATAATTCACCCCTCCACTTT. Protein sequence: CASSEAQRHNNSPLHF.